This TCR beta chain was recovered during a study of Graves' ophthalmopathy and Graves' hyperthyroidism listed by TCRdb under 2018. Turning to the overall study: Peripheral blood was collected at initial diagnosis, prior to any treatment. The study used TCR beta repertoire signatures to distinguish Graves' ophthalmopathy from Graves' hyperthyroidism and to predict progression to ophthalmopathy. In total, around 140 blood samples were TCR-sequenced: under 45 ophthalmopathy, roughly 77 hyperthyroidism and about 17 hyperthyroidism-to-ophthalmopathy patients. A discovery set of 95 to 100 patients (around 45 ophthalmopathy, some 58 stable hyperthyroidism) was enrolled to explore V-J signatures distinguishing ophthalmopathy from hyperthyroidism. An independent validation cohort was composed of some 19 hyperthyroidism patients and around 16 patients who later progressed from hyperthyroidism to ophthalmopathy. In over five hyperthyroidism patients, the T-cell repertoires found in thyroid tissue were compared with those found in blood. Following sampling, methimazole starting at 30 mg daily was administered to hyperthyroidism patients, and high-dose intravenous methylprednisolone was administered to ophthalmopathy patients. For training and testing, the approximately 97 patients in the discovery cohort were randomly divided in a 7:3 ratio. Broad study findings and their caveats: Sample size was not statistically predetermined, and group allocation was not concealed from the investigators. The 13-signature model separated ophthalmopathy from stable hyperthyroidism with 85% to 90% sensitivity and almost 84% specificity in cross-validation, and 80%/75% in the test set. Among expanded thyroid clonotypes with frequency above 0.001, most also showed up in blood, which suggests that blood repertoires may reflect the thyroid immune response. In validation, the model predicted ophthalmopathy progression with about 64% sensitivity and about 73% specificity; some 13 predicted patients were CT-confirmed with GO in a median of approximately six months.

Including the terminal cysteine and phenylalanine, the CDR3 comprises 11 residues. Here the CDR3 DNA is all that survives: 33 bases in frame from base 1. V gives up 5 bases and J gives up 7 bases, and the segment between their germline ends measures 8 bases. Per the germline V gene (reference sequence), SEHNR is the CDR1 and FQNEAQ is the CDR2. A patient counted as having stable hyperthyroidism if there was no progression to ophthalmopathy within 18 months of follow-up. Patients with hyperthyroidism were aged 18 to 65 years, had been newly diagnosed, and had a disease duration of less than 2 months. Patients with other autoimmune diseases, uncontrolled infections, pregnancy or lactation were excluded from the study. Diagnosis was based on clinical symptoms, serum thyroxine, TRAb, thyroid ultrasound and orbital computed tomography. Ficoll-Paque density gradient centrifugation was used to isolate PBMCs from about 10 ml of fresh peripheral blood. Total RNA was extracted using Trizol reagent, and RNA quality was checked on an Agilent 2100 Bioanalyzer.

For repertoire sequencing, the TCR beta CDR3 regions were amplified from RNA transcripts. A first-round RT-PCR used HTBI primers with the Qiagen OneStep RT-PCR kit, followed by a second-round multiplex PCR, size selection and purification. Sequencing of the libraries was carried out on an Illumina HiSeq2000 in paired-end mode with 100 bp reads. For the original study's pipeline: SOAPnuke was used to process the reads, throwing out any read that had adapters, had uncalled bases, had a mean Phred below 15, or lacked an exact constant-primer or identifier match. COPE v1.2.5 was used to merge the high-quality paired reads. Unique nucleotide sequences were defined as clonotypes and aligned to IMGT TRB V, D and J references using MiTCR v1.1. Only V-J combinations with frequency above 0.0001 were analysed, covering approximately 99% of repertoires. A TCR clonal expansion and chaos score per V-J combination was defined as the ratio of F50 clonal expansion to chaos observed in the TCRdist matrix. Features were reduced by Welch's t-statistics and random forest to around 14 V-J combinations, which fed a naive Bayes classifier. Thyroid-blood repertoire similarity was quantified with the Morisita-Horn index. The public sequencing data were trimmed at Q25 with fastp and processed into clonotypes with MiXCR by TCRdb, which kept only in-frame beta chains. Entries that share a CDR3 protein sequence are merged under the most common genes and DNA. V and J calls and clone size were set by TCRdb, not the authors. The sample has 600,000 to 650,000 distinct CDR3 sequences on record, about a fifth of them singletons. The ten largest make up around 6.9% of the sample.

A few counts support this clonotype. No antigen is known for it. No clone much larger than this one lies a single base away; base qualities are absent. The sample consisted of peripheral blood. The chain links TRBV7-9 with TRBJ1-1; the D gene identity is not certain. The TCR was taken from a woman aged 18-30 years with stable Graves' hyperthyroidism. Some clones in this sample may be carry-over from other donors' samples. Donor details come from another sample of the same person, matched by shared clones. The CDR3 region has the sequence CASSPSFEAFF. The nucleotide sequence reads TGTGCCAGCAGCCCCTCTTTTGAAGCTTTCTTT.